The next 20 T cell receptor beta chains were all read from a single sample in a study of Graves' ophthalmopathy and Graves' hyperthyroidism. CDR3 regions of TCR beta were amplified from RNA transcripts. Second-round multiplex PCR followed a first-round RT-PCR using HTBI primers. Each CDR3 protein is one row after TCRdb ran MiXCR on the multiplex PCR reads. The sample records approximately 380,000 distinct CDR3 sequences, 20% to 25% being singletons. The sequenced sample consisted of peripheral blood. The receptors were gathered from a woman in her late teens or twenties with stable Graves' hyperthyroidism.

This clonotype appeared many times. The rearrangement uses TRBV12-3 or TRBV12-4 and TRBJ2-7; no definite D call. Trimming pared 8 bases from V and 4 bases from J, leaving 9 bases between. This CDR3 comprises 11 residues. The DNA of the CDR3 is TGTGCCAGCGCTTACGGTTACGAGCAGTACTTC. This encodes CASAYGYEQYF.

The table lists this clonotype with a few counts. The gene calls are TRBV28 and TRBJ2-4, with 8 bases that match TRBD1. The CDR3 spans 14 residues. J lost 14 bases, V lost 5 bases, and 14 bases had no gene match. Germline values: CDR1 MDHEN, CDR2 SYDVKM. The CDR3 loop reads CASSLRAFGQGEYF. The DNA of the CDR3 is TGTGCCAGCAGTCTTAGGGCTTTCGGACAGGGAGAGTACTTC.

DNA for the CDR3: TGTGCCAGCAGTTCCACTCGGGTAGCGGGAGGCGGGGAGCTGTTTTTT. Translated, it gives CASSSTRVAGGGELFF. The chain links TRBV6-2 or TRBV6-3 to TRBJ2-2; 10 bases fit TRBD2. Germline V gives CDR1 MNHEY, CDR2 SVGEGT. V dropped 4 bases and J dropped 7; count of bases not matched to a gene: 9. The CDR3 covers 16 residues.

This clonotype occurred many times. The chain links TRBV15 to TRBJ2-2; weak D call: TRBD2 (6 bases). V lost 1 base to trimming and J lost 1 base, with 7 bases between them. The CDR3 sequence is 15 residues long. Germline loops: CDR1 LNHNV, CDR2 YYDKDF (reference sequence). The CDR3 is CATSRGLENTGELFF. The CDR3 bases are TGTGCCACCAGCAGAGGACTAGAGAACACCGGGGAGCTGTTTTTT.

This rearrangement joins TRBV30 to TRBJ1-6, with D hard to call. The CDR3 has 12 residues. Germline assignment: CDR1 GTSNPN and CDR2 SVGIG (reference sequence). Trimming took 4 bases from V and 10 from J, leaving 11 bases between them. The CDR3 protein is CAWTYSGSPLHF. The DNA of the CDR3 is TGTGCCTGGACGTACAGCGGATCACCCCTCCACTTT.

In its sample, this clonotype was seen many times. The chain joins TRBV10-3 to TRBJ1-2; D is perhaps TRBD1 (5 bases). Trimming removed 6 bases at V and 4 bases at J, with 21 bases between. The CDR3 spans 16 residues. In germline, CDR1 is ENHRY, CDR2 SYGVKD. The CDR3 region has the DNA TGTGCCATCAGCCCAAACGGCCCTGAAGGGGCCTATGGCTACACCTTC. Translated: CAISPNGPEGAYGYTF.

There are many counts of this clonotype. The gene calls are TRBV6-1 and TRBJ1-6; 7 positions agree with TRBD1. The ends lost 4 bases at V and 9 bases at J; junction bases unmatched: 6. Germline V gene data show CDR1 as MNHNS and CDR2 as SASEGT. The CDR3 runs to 14 residues. CDR3 coding DNA: TGTGCCAGCAGTGGCAGACAGGGCACTTCACCCCTCCACTTT. Translating gives CASSGRQGTSPLHF.

This clonotype has at least ten counts. This chain joins TRBV29-1 and TRBJ1-2; D ambiguous. From germline, CDR1 is SQVTM and CDR2 ANQGSEA. Trimming took off 2 bases at V and 6 bases at J, with 7 bases between the two ends. CDR3 size: 11 residues. The CDR3 nucleotides are TGCAGCGTTGAATTGGGTCATGGCTACACCTTC. Protein: CSVELGHGYTF.

This clonotype was seen at least ten times. This rearrangement joins TRBV5-1 to TRBJ2-5, with D possibly TRBD2 on 6 matching bases. Germline-derived CDR1 and CDR2 are SGHRS and YFSETQ. V lost 4 bases and J lost 4, with 20 bases in between. There are 16 residues in the CDR3. CDR3 DNA sequence: TGCGCCAGCAGCGGAATTACCGGGAGAACCCGAGAGACCCAGTACTTC. It translates to CASSGITGRTRETQYF.

In this sample, this clonotype turned up a few times. The V and J genes are TRBV11-1 and TRBJ2-2; tentatively, D is TRBD2 (6 bases). The CDR3 runs 19 residues. The ends were cut back, 3 bases at V and 0 bases at J, with 20 bases in the middle. The germline V gene encodes CDR1 SGHAT and CDR2 FQDESV (reference sequence). Here the CDR3 DNA reads TGTGCCAGCAGCTTGGCGGGCTCCGCCCGCGGGGCGAACACCGGGGAGCTGTTTTTT. Amino acid sequence: CASSLAGSARGANTGELFF.

This clonotype was counted at least ten times. The chain links TRBV19 to TRBJ2-2; no reliable D call. This CDR3 has 14 amino acids. Germline CDR1 LNHDA, CDR2 SQIVND (reference sequence). The V end was cut by 4 bases, the J end by 1 base, with 7 bases between. The CDR3 loop reads CASSTDRNTGELFF. CDR3 nucleotides: TGTGCCAGTAGTACCGACCGGAACACCGGGGAGCTGTTTTTT.

This clonotype was seen at least ten times. The V call is TRBV2, the J call TRBJ1-5, with D perhaps matching TRBD1 (5 bases). Germline assignment: CDR1 SNHLY and CDR2 FYNNEI. The CDR3 runs to 12 residues. Trimming removed 8 bases at V and 9 bases at J, with 14 bases between. In nucleotides, the CDR3 is TGTGCCAGCCGGCAGGGCGGGTGGCCCCAGCATTTT. It codes for CASRQGGWPQHF.

The V call is TRBV6-5, the J call TRBJ2-5, with 8 positions matching TRBD2. The closer fit of TRBJ2-7 to the DNA end suggests the J call may be wrong. Germline V gene lookup returns CDR1 MNHEY and CDR2 SVGAGI. This CDR3 has 15 residues. This chain's CDR3 is CASSYSGLDPYEQYF. CDR3 bases: TGTGCCAGCAGTTACTCGGGACTAGATCCCTACGAGCAGTACTTC.

The chain is built from TRBV6-1 and TRBJ2-7; the match to TRBD2 covers 10 bases. This CDR3 is built from 15 residues. The ends lost 8 bases at V and 5 bases at J; junction bases unmatched: 12. Germline CDR1 and CDR2: MNHNS and SASEGT. CDR3 in amino acids: CASQGIAGGADEQYF. Written as DNA, the CDR3 is TGTGCCAGCCAAGGAATAGCGGGGGGAGCCGACGAGCAGTACTTC.

V and J are TRBV5-1 and TRBJ2-7, with D unclear. This CDR3 is 14 amino acids long. The germline CDR1 and CDR2 sequences are SGHRS and YFSETQ. Trimming took off 0 bases at V and 0 bases at J, with 7 bases between the two ends. CDR3 sequence reads: CASSLDSFSYEQYF. The CDR3, as DNA: TGCGCCAGCAGCTTGGATTCTTTCTCCTACGAGCAGTACTTC.

This clonotype was recorded at least ten times. The chain joins TRBV20-1 to TRBJ2-7; TRBD2 matches 13 bases. CDR1 and CDR2 from the germline V gene are DFQATT and SNEGSKA (reference sequence). J gave up 5 bases and V 0 bases, and 7 bases lay outside the gene matches. The CDR3 has 16 amino acids. The chain's CDR3 is CSAREWTSGSLNEQYF. The CDR3 DNA reads as TGCAGTGCTAGAGAGTGGACTAGCGGGAGTTTAAACGAGCAGTACTTC.

This chain connects TRBV19 to TRBJ1-1; TRBD1 aligns across 10 bases. Losses at the gene ends were 8 bases for V and 4 bases for J; bases not matched to a gene: 7. There are 14 residues in the CDR3. CDR1 and CDR2 (germline): LNHDA, SQIVND (reference sequence). The CDR3 is CASRTGGGSTEAFF. The CDR3 DNA reads TGTGCCAGTCGGACAGGGGGAGGGTCCACTGAAGCTTTCTTT. Full variable domain (rest looked up from reference TRBV19 and TRBJ1-1): DGGITQSPKYLFRKEGQNVTLSCEQNLNHDAMYWYRQDPGQGLRLIYYSQIVNDFQKGDIAEGYSVSREKKESFPLTVTSAQKNPTAFYLCASRTGGGSTEAFFGQGTRLTVV.

The V call is TRBV6-1, the J call TRBJ1-5, with TRBD1 matching 11 bases. The CDR3 covers 15 residues. Germline trimming cut 6 bases from V and 5 bases from J; bases unmatched to any gene: 6. Germline V gene lookup returns CDR1 MNHNS and CDR2 SASEGT. In nucleotides, the CDR3 is TGTGCCAGCAGATCCCGGGACAGGGGGGATCAGCCCCAGCATTTT. This sequence encodes CASRSRDRGDQPQHF.

This clonotype was picked up many times. J is TRBJ2-7 and V is TRBV25-1; D is uncertain. V gave up 3 bases and J gave up 2 bases, with 8 bases separating them. Germline V gene lookup returns CDR1 MGHDK and CDR2 SYGVNS. The CDR3 is made up of 13 amino acids. CDR3 protein: CASSDPRTYEQYF. The CDR3 DNA follows: TGTGCCAGCAGTGACCCCAGGACCTACGAGCAGTACTTC.

In this sample, this clonotype turned up many times. V usage is TRBV2 and J usage is TRBJ2-7, with D possibly TRBD1 on 9 matching bases. V was cut by 8 bases and J by 2 bases, with 22 bases left in between. Germline lookup yields CDR1 SNHLY and CDR2 FYNNEI. The CDR3 is 16 residues long. This CDR3 is CASYRGRDGRAYEQYF. Here the CDR3 DNA reads TGTGCCAGCTACAGGGGGCGCGACGGGAGGGCCTACGAGCAGTACTTC.